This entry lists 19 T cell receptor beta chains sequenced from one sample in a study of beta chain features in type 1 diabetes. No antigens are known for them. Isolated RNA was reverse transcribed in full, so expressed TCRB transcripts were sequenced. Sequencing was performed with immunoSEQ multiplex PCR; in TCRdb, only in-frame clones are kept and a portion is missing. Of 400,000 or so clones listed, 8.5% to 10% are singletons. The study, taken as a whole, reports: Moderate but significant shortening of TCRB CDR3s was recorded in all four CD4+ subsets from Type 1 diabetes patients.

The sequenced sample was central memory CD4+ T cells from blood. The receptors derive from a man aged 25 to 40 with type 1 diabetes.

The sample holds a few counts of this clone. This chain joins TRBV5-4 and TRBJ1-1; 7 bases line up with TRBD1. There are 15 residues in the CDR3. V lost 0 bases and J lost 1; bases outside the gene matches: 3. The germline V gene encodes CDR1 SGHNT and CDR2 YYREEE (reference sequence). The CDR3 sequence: CASSLDRGKNTEAFF. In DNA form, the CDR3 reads TGTGCCAGCAGCTTGGACAGGGGCAAGAACACTGAAGCTTTCTTT. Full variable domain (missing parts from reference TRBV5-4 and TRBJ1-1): ETGVTQSPTHLIKTRGQQVTLRCSSQSGHNTVSWYQQALGQGPQFIFQYYREEENGRGNFPPRFSGLQFPNYSSELNVNALELDDSALYLCASSLDRGKNTEAFFGQGTRLTVV.

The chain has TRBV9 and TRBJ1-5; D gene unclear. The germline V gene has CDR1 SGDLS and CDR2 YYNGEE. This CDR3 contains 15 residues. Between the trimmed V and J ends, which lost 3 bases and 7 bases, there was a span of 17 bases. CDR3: CASSEIRTGRQPQHF. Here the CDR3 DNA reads TGTGCCAGCAGCGAGATAAGGACGGGAAGACAGCCCCAGCATTTT.

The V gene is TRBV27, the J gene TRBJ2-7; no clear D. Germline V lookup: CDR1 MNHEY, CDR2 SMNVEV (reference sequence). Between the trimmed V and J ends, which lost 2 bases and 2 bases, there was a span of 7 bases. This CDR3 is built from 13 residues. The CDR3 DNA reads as TGTGCCAGCAGTTTAGAGGTCGCCTACGAGCAGTACTTC. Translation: CASSLEVAYEQYF.

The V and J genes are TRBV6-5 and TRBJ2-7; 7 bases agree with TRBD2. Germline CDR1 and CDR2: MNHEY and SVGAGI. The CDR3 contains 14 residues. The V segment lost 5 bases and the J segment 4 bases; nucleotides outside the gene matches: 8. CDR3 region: CASSLTAGRYEQYF. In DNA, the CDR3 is TGTGCCAGCAGTCTTACAGCGGGAAGGTACGAGCAGTACTTC.

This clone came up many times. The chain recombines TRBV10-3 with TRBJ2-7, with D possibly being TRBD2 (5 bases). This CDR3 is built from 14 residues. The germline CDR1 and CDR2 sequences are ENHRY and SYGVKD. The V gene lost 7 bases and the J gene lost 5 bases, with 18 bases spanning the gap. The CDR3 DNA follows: TGTGCCATCACGGAGAATGTCGGGGTGAACGAGCAGTACTTC. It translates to CAITENVGVNEQYF.

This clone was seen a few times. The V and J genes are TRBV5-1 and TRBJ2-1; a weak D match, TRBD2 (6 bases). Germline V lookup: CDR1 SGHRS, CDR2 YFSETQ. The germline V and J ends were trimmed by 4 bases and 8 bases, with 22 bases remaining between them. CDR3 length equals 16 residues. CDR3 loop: CASSGEPPGSKDEQFF. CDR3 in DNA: TGCGCCAGCAGCGGAGAACCTCCCGGGAGCAAGGATGAGCAGTTCTTC.

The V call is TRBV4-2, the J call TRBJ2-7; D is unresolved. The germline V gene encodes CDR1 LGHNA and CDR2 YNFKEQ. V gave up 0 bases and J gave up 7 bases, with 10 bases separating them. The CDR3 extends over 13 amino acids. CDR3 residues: CASSQDWALEQYF. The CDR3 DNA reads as TGTGCCAGCAGCCAAGATTGGGCGCTAGAGCAGTACTTC.

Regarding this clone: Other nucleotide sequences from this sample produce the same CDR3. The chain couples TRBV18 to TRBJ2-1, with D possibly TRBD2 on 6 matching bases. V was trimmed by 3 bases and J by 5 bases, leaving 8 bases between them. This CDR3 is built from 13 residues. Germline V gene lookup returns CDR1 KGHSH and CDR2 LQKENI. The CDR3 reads CASSPGLNNEQFF. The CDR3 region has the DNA TGTGCCAGCTCACCGGGACTTAACAATGAGCAGTTCTTC.

The CDR3 loop is CAIGLAATGEQFF. The CDR3 DNA reads TGTGCCATCGGGCTAGCGGCGACGGGTGAGCAGTTCTTC. V usage is TRBV10-3 and J usage is TRBJ2-1, with 7 bases fitting TRBD2. The length of the CDR3 is 13 residues. The ends lost 8 bases at V and 9 bases at J; junction bases unmatched: 10. Germline CDR1 is ENHRY and CDR2 is SYGVKD.

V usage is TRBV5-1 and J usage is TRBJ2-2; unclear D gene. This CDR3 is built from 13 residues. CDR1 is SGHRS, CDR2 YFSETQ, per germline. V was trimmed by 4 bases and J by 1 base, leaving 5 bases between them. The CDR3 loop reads CASSRENTGELFF. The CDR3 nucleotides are TGCGCCAGCAGCAGGGAGAACACCGGGGAGCTGTTTTTT.

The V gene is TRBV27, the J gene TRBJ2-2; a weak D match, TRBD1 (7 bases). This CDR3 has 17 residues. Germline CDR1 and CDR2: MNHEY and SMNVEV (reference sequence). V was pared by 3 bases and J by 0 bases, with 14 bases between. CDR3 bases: TGTGCCAGCAGTTTCAGGGGGGCTGCCGCGAACACCGGGGAGCTGTTTTTT. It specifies CASSFRGAAANTGELFF.

The CDR3 loop is CASSRRHPRDEKLFF. CDR3 sequence (DNA): TGTGCCAGCAGTAGACGACACCCAAGGGATGAAAAACTGTTTTTT. The chain joins TRBV2 to TRBJ1-4; D call uncertain. V was shortened by 5 bases and J by 6 bases, with 16 bases between the two germline ends. The germline V gene has CDR1 SNHLY and CDR2 FYNNEI. This CDR3 has 15 amino acids.

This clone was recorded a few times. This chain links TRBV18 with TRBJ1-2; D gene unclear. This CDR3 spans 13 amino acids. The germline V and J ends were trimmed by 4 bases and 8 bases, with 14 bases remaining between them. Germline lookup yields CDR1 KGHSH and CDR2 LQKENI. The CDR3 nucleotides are TGTGCCAGCTCACAAGACCCTTTGGGAGGCTACACCTTC. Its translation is CASSQDPLGGYTF.

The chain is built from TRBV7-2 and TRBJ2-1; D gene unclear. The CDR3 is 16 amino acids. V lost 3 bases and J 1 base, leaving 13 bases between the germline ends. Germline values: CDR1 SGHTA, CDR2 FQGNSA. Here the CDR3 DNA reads TGTGCCAGCAGCTTGTTTGCTAGTATTTCCTACAATGAGCAGTTCTTC. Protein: CASSLFASISYNEQFF.

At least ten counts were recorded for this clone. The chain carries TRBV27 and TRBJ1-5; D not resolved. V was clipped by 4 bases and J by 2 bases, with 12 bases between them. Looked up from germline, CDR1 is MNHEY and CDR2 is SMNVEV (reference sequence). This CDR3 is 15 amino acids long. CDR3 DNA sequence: TGTGCCAGCAGTTCCCTGGGGTTTGGCAATCAGCCCCAGCATTTT. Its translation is CASSSLGFGNQPQHF.

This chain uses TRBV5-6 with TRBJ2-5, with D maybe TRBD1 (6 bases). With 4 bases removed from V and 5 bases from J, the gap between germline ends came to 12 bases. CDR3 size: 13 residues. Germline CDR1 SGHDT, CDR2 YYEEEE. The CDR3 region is CASSRNRDETQYF. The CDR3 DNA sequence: TGTGCCAGCAGCCGGAACAGGGATGAGACCCAGTACTTC.

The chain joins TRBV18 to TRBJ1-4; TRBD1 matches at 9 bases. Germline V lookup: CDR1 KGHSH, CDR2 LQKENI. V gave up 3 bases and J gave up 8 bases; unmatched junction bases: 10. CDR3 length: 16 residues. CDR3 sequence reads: CASSPNLGTGHEKLFF. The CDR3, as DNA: TGTGCCAGCTCACCGAATCTCGGGACAGGGCACGAAAAACTGTTTTTT.

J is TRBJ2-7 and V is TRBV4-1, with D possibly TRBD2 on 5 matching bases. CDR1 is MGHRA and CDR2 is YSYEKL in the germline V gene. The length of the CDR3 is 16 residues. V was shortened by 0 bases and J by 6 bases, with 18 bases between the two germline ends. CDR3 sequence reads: CASSQDVGRVGAEQYF. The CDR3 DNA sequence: TGCGCCAGCAGCCAAGATGTCGGGCGGGTGGGCGCCGAGCAGTACTTC.

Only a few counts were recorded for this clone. CDR3 protein: CASSERTAYEQYF. In DNA form, the CDR3 reads TGTGCCAGCAGTGAAAGGACAGCGTACGAGCAGTACTTC. V usage is TRBV6-1 and J usage is TRBJ2-7, with D perhaps matching TRBD1 (6 bases). Germline loops: CDR1 MNHNS, CDR2 SASEGT. The CDR3 covers 13 residues. V was trimmed by 2 bases and J by 4 bases, leaving 9 bases between them.